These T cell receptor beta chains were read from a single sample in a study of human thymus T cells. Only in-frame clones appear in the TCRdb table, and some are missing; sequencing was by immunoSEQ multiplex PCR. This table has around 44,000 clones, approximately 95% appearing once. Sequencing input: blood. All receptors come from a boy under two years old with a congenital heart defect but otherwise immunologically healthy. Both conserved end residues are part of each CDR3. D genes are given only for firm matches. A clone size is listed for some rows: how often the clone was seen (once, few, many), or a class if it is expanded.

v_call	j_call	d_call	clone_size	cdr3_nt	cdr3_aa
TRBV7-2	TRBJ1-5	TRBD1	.	TGTGCCAGCAGCTTAGGTCTCGGACAGGGGAGCAATCAGCCCCAGCATTTT	CASSLGLGQGSNQPQHF
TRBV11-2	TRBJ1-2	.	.	TGTGCCAGCAGACAGGCTTCTAACTATGGCTACACCTTC	CASRQASNYGYTF
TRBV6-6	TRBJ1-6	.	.	TGTGCCAGCACCCCTGTAGGGAATCCACCCCTCCACTTT	CASTPVGNPPLHF
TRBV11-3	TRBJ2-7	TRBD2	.	TGTGCCAGCAGCGCCGGACTAGCGATCGGAGAGCAGTACTTC	CASSAGLAIGEQYF
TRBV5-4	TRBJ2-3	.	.	TGTGCCAGCAGCTTGTGGCCAGATACGCAGTATTTT	CASSLWPDTQYF
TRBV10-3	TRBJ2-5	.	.	TGTGCCATCTCGCCCGGGGAGCGGGAGACCCAGTACTTC	CAISPGERETQYF
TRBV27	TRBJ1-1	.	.	TGTGCCAGCAGAGTCCAGGGGATTCACACTGAAGCTTTCTTT	CASRVQGIHTEAFF
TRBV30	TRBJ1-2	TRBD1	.	TGTGCCCCTGGTCGGGACAGGGAAAAGAATGGCTACACCTTC	CAPGRDREKNGYTF
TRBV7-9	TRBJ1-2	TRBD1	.	TGTGCCAGCAGCTTACGATTCGGGACAGGGGGCGATGGCTACACCTTC	CASSLRFGTGGDGYTF
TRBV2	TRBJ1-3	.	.	TGTGCCAGCAGGCAGGCCCACTCTGGAAACACCATATATTTT	CASRQAHSGNTIYF
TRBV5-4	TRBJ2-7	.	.	TGTGCCAGCAGCTTGGGGGGCGCCCCCTACGAGCAGTACTTC	CASSLGGAPYEQYF
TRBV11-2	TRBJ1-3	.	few	TGTGCCAGCAGCTTAGAAGCCCAGAACGGAAACACCATATATTTT	CASSLEAQNGNTIYF
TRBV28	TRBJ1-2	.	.	TGTGCCAGCAGTCCACCGACAGCGGGCTACACCTTC	CASSPPTAGYTF
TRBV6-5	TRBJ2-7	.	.	TGTGCCAGCAGTGAAGGGGTCGAGCAGTACTTC	CASSEGVEQYF
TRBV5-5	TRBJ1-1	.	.	TGTGCCAGCAGCTTGGGGGTGAACACTGAAGCTTTCTTT	CASSLGVNTEAFF
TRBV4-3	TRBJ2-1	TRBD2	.	TGCGCCAGCACCCGCACGACTAGCGGGACTTTCTCCTACAATGAGCAGTTCTTC	CASTRTTSGTFSYNEQFF
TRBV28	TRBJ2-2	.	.	TGTGCCAGCAGGTTGACGAACACCGGGGAGCTGTTTTTT	CASRLTNTGELFF
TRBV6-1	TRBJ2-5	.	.	TGTGCCAGCAGTGGGGGCGGGGAAGAGACCCAGTACTTC	CASSGGGEETQYF
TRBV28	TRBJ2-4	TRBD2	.	TGTGCCAGCCGGGGGGTAGCCAAAAACATTCAGTACTTC	CASRGVAKNIQYF
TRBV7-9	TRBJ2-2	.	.	TGTGCCAGCAGCCCTAGAGGACTGCCAACAGGTCCCGGGGAGCTGTTTTTT	CASSPRGLPTGPGELFF
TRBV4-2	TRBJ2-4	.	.	TGTGCCAGCAGCCACGCTAAGGGGAAAAACATTCAGTACTTC	CASSHAKGKNIQYF
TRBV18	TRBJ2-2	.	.	TGTGCCAGCTCACCAGGGAGGCTAACCGGGGAGCTGTTTTTT	CASSPGRLTGELFF
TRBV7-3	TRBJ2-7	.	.	TGTGCCAGCAGCCAAAGGCTCCTCGGCGAGCAGTACTTC	CASSQRLLGEQYF
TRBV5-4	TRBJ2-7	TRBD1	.	TGTGCCAGCAGCCGGGACAGGATACCCACCTACGAGCAGTACTTC	CASSRDRIPTYEQYF
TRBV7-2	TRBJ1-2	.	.	TGTGCCAGCAGCTTAGAAAGGGGATTCGATGGCTACACCTTC	CASSLERGFDGYTF
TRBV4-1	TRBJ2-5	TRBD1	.	TGCGCCAGCAGCCCCCAGGGGGTGAGGGAGACCCAGTACTTC	CASSPQGVRETQYF
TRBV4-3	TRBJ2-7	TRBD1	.	TGCGCCAGCAGCCAAAGGACAGGGCTTAGCGAGCAGTACTTC	CASSQRTGLSEQYF
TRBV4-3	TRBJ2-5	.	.	TGCGCCAGCAGCCAATTTGTCAGGGGCGTGTACCAAGAGACCCAGTACTTC	CASSQFVRGVYQETQYF
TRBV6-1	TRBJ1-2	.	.	TGTGCCAGCAGTGGCACTGGGGGGGAAGGCTACACCTTC	CASSGTGGEGYTF
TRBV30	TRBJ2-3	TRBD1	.	TGTGCTTCCCGGGACAGGGGGCGCGGAGATACGCAGTATTTT	CASRDRGRGDTQYF
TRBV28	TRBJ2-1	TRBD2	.	TGTGCCAGCAGTTCACCGGGACTAGCAATGAATGAGCAGTTCTTC	CASSSPGLAMNEQFF
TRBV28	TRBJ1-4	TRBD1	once	TGTGCCAGCAGTTTCGGGACAGGGGTGAATGAAAAACTGTTTTTT	CASSFGTGVNEKLFF
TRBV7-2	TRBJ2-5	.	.	TGTGCCAGCAGCCCGCGGGGGCCTCAAGAGACCCAGTACTTC	CASSPRGPQETQYF
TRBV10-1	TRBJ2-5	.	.	TGCGCCAGCAGTGAGTCTGGCGTACAAGAGACCCAGTACTTC	CASSESGVQETQYF
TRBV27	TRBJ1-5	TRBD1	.	TGTGCCAGCAGTACGACAGGGAGCAATCAGCCCCAGCATTTT	CASSTTGSNQPQHF
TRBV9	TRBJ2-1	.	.	TGTGCCAGCAGCGGGGGGGGCTCCGTGGTCTACAATGAGCAGTTCTTC	CASSGGGSVVYNEQFF
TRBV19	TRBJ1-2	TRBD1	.	TGTGCCAGTAGTATACAGGGGGCGCATGGCTACACCTTC	CASSIQGAHGYTF
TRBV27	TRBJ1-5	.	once	TGTGCCAGCAGTTTATGGGGCAATCAGCCCCAGCATTTT	CASSLWGNQPQHF
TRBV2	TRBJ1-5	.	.	TGTGCCAGCAGAGGTAGCAATCAGCCCCAGCATTTT	CASRGSNQPQHF
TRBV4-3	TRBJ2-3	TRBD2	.	TGCGCCAGCAGCCGTACGCATAACCCGGGACTAGCGGGGGGCCGACGTACAGATACGCAGTATTTT	CASSRTHNPGLAGGRRTDTQYF
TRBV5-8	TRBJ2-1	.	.	TGTGCCAGCAGCTTGGCGACGGGGGGCCCCAACAATGAGCAGTTCTTC	CASSLATGGPNNEQFF
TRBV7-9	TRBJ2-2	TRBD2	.	TGTGCCAGCAGCTTACTAGCGGTCAACACCGGGGAGCTGTTTTTT	CASSLLAVNTGELFF
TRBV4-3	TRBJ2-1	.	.	TGCGCCAGCAGCCCCTGGGACCCCTCCTACAATGAGCAGTTCTTC	CASSPWDPSYNEQFF
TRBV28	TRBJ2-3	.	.	TGTGCCAGCAGTTGGGGGGAAGATACGCAGTATTTT	CASSWGEDTQYF
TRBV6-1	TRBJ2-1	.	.	TGTGCCAGCAGTGAATGGTCTAGCGTTGAGCAGTTCTTC	CASSEWSSVEQFF
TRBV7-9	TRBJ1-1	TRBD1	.	TGTGCCAGCAGCACGAGACAGGGGAGGGGGACTGAAGCTTTCTTT	CASSTRQGRGTEAFF
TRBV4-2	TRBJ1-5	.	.	TGTGCCAGCAGCCAAGATCACAACAATCAGCCCCAGCATTTT	CASSQDHNNQPQHF
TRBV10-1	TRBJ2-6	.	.	TGCGCCAGCAGTGACAACTCTGGGGCCAACGTCCTGACTTTC	CASSDNSGANVLTF
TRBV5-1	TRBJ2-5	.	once	TGCGCCAGCAGCGTTTCGAGCAGAGAGACCCAGTACTTC	CASSVSSRETQYF
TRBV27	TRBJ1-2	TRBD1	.	TGTGCCAGCAGTTTTGCCGGGACAGGGGGTGTGTATGGCTACACCTTC	CASSFAGTGGVYGYTF
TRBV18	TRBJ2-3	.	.	TGTGCCAGCTCACCAATGACAGATACGCAGTATTTT	CASSPMTDTQYF
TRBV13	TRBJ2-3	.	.	TGTGCCAGCAGCTTAAAAGCGGGACAGCGCACAGATACGCAGTATTTT	CASSLKAGQRTDTQYF
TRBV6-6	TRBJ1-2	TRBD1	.	TGTGCCAGCAGTAGAATCCGACAGGGCTTATATGGCTACACCTTC	CASSRIRQGLYGYTF
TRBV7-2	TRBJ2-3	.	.	TGTGCCAGCGGTCTAGGGGTCCGCACAGATACGCAGTATTTT	CASGLGVRTDTQYF
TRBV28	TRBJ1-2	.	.	TGTGCCAGCAGTTTATTCTCAGGGAGACAGGGCTACACCTTC	CASSLFSGRQGYTF
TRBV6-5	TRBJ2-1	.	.	TGTGCCAGCAAGGGGCAGGGGAGGAATGAGCAGTTCTTC	CASKGQGRNEQFF
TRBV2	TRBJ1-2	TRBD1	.	TGTGCCAGCAGTTCCTACAGGGGAGCCTATGGCTACACCTTC	CASSSYRGAYGYTF
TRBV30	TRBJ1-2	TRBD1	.	TGTGCCTGGAGTGTATGGCAGGGGGCTGCGGATGGCTACACCTTC	CAWSVWQGAADGYTF
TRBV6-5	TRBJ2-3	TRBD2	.	TGTGCCAGCAGTTACACCGGGGGGGAATTGGGAGATACGCAGTATTTT	CASSYTGGELGDTQYF